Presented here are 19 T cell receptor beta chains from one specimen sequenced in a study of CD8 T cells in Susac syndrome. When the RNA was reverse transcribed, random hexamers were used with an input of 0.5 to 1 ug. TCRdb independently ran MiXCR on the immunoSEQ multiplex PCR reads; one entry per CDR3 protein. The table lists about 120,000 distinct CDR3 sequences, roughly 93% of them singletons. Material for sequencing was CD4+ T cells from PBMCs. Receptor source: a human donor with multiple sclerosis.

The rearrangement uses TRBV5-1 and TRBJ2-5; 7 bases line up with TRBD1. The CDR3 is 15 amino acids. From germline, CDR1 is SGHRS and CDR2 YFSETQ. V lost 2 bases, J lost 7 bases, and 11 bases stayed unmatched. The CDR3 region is CASSFPGTALGTQYF. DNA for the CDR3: TGCGCCAGCAGCTTTCCCGGGACAGCCCTCGGGACCCAGTACTTC.

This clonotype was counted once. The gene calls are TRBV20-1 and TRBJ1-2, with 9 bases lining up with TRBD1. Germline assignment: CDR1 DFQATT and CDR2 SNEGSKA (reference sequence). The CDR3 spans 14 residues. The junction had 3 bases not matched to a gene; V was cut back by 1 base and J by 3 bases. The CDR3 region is CSARGGQGHYGYTF. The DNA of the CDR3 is TGCAGTGCTAGAGGGGGACAGGGACACTATGGCTACACCTTC.

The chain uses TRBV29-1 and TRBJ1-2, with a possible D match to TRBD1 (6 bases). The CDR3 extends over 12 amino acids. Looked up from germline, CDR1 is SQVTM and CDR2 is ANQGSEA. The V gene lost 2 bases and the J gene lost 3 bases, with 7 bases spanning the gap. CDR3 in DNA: TGCAGCGTTGAACGGACAGACTATGGCTACACCTTC. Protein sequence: CSVERTDYGYTF.

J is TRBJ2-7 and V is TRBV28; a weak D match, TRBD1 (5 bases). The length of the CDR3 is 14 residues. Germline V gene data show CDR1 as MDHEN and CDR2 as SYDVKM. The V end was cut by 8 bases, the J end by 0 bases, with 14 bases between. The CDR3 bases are TGTGCCAGCGTGCTACAGGTGGACTCCTACGAGCAGTACTTC. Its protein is CASVLQVDSYEQYF.

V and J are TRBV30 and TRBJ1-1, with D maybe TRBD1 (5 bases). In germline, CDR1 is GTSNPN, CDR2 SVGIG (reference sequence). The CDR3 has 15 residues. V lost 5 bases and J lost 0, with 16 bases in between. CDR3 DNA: TGTGCCTGGGGGCCAGGGAGTATTGTGAACACTGAAGCTTTCTTT. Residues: CAWGPGSIVNTEAFF.

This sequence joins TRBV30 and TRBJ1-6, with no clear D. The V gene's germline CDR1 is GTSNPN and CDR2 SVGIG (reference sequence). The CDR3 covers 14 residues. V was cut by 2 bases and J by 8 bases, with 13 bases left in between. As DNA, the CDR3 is TGTGCCTGGAGTTTGGCACGGAATGATTCACCCCTCCACTTT. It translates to CAWSLARNDSPLHF. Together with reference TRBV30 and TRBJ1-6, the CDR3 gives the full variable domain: SQTIHQWPATLVQPVGSPLSLECTVEGTSNPNLYWYRQAAGRGLQLLFYSVGIGQISSEVPQNLSASRPQDRQFILSSKKLLLSDSGFYLCAWSLARNDSPLHFGNGTRLTVT.

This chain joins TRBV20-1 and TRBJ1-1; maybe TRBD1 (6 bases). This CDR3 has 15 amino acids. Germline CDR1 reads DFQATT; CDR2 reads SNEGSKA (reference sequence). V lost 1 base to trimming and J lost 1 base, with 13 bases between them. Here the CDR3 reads CSARAPGQRNTEAFF. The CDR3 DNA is TGCAGTGCTAGAGCCCCCGGACAGAGGAACACTGAAGCTTTCTTT.

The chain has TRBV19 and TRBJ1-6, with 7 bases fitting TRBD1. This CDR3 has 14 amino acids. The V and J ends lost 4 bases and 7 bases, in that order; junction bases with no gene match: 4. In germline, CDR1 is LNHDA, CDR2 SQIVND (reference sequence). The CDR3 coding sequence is TGTGCCAGTAGTACCGGGACAGTAAATTCACCCCTCCACTTT. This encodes CASSTGTVNSPLHF.

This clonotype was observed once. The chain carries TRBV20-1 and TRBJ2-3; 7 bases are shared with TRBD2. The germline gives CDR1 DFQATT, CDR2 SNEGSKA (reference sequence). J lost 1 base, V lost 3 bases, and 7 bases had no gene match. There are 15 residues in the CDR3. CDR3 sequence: CSASIGGGGTDTQYF. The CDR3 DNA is TGCAGTGCTAGTATCGGGGGAGGGGGCACAGATACGCAGTATTTT.

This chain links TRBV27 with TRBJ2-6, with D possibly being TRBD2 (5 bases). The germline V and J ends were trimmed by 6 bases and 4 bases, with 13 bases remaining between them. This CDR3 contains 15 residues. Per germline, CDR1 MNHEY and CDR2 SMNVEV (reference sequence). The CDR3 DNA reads TGTGCCAGCAGATCACCGGGGTCCGGGGCCAACGTCCTGACTTTC. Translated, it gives CASRSPGSGANVLTF.

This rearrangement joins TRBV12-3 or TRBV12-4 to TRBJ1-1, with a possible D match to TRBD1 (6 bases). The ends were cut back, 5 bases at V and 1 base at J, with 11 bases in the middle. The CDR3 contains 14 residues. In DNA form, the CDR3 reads TGTGCCAGCAGTATTCAGACAGGGAACACTGAAGCTTTCTTT. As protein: CASSIQTGNTEAFF.

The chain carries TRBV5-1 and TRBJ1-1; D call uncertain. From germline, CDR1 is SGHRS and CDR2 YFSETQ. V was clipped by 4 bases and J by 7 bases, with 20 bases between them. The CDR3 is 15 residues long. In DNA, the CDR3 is TGCGCCAGCAGCGGCGGCGGAAGTGGCGGAGTTGAAGCTTTCTTT. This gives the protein CASSGGGSGGVEAFF.

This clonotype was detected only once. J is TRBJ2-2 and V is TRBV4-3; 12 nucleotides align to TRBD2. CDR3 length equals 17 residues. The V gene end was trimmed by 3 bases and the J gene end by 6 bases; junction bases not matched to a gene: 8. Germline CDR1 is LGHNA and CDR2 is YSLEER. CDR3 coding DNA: TGCGCCAGCAGCCAGAGACTAGCGGGGGATAGAGCCGGGGAGCTGTTTTTT. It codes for CASSQRLAGDRAGELFF.

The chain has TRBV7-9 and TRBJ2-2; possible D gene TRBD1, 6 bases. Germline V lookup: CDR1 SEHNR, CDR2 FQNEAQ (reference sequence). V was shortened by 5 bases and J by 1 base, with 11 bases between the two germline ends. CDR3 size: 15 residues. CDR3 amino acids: CASSTIGGNTGELFF. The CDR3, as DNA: TGTGCCAGCAGCACCATAGGGGGGAACACCGGGGAGCTGTTTTTT.

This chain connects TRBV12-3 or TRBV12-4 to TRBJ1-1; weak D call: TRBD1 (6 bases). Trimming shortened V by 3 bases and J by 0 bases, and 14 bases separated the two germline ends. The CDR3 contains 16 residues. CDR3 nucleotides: TGTGCCAGCAGTTTCGGTCGCGGGACATTGAACACTGAAGCTTTCTTT. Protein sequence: CASSFGRGTLNTEAFF.

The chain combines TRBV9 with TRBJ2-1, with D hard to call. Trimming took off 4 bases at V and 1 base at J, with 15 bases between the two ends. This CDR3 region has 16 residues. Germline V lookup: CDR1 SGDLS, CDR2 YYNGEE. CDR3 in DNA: TGTGCCAGCAGCTCTTATACAGCTAGTTCCTACAATGAGCAGTTCTTC. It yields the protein CASSSYTASSYNEQFF.

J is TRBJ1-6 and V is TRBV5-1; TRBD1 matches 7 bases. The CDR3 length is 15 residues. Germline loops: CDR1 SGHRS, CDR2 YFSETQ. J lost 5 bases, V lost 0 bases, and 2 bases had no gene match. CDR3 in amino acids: CASSLAGQNNSPLHF. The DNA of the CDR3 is TGCGCCAGCAGCTTGGCGGGACAGAATAATTCACCCCTCCACTTT.

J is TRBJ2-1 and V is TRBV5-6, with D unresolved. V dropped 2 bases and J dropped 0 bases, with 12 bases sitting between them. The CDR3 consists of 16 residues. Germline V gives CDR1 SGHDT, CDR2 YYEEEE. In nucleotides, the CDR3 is TGTGCCAGCAGCTTTGGACGGTTTAGCTCCTACAATGAGCAGTTCTTC. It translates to CASSFGRFSSYNEQFF. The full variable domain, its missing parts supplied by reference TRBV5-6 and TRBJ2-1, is DAGVTQSPTHLIKTRGQQVTLRCSPKSGHDTVSWYQQALGQGPQFIFQYYEEEERQRGNFPDRFSGHQFPNYSSELNVNALLLGDSALYLCASSFGRFSSYNEQFFGPGTRLTVL.

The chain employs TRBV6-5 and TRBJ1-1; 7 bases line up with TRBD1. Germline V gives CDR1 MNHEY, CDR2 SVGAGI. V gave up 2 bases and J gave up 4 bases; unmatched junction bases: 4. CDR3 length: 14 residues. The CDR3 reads CASSYKGAITEAFF. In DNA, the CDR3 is TGTGCCAGCAGTTACAAGGGGGCTATCACTGAAGCTTTCTTT.